This T cell receptor (beta chain) was observed in a study of liver allograft versus peripheral blood T cells. Study details: Transplanted-liver T cell receptor repertoires were compared with recipients' peripheral blood repertoires.

This clonotype was seen only a few times. Its specificity is not known. Study conclusions and caveats: Intragraft T cell receptor repertoires of liver allografts were reportedly distinct from those in peripheral blood.

Germline V gives CDR1 SEHNR, CDR2 FQNEAQ (reference sequence). CDR3 length: 16 amino acids. One entry per CDR3 protein, called by TCRdb with MiXCR from the reads. This table holds 8,600 or so distinct CDR3 sequences, over 15% found once. The origin of this receptor is a human patient who had a liver transplant. Some T cells may be provided by the graft donor. The V call is TRBV7-9, the J call TRBJ2-1; 12 positions agree with TRBD1. CDR3 bases: TGTTTGACCCGGGGTCGGGGACAGGGGGCAGGGTATGAGCAGTTCTTC. It specifies CLTRGRGQGAGYEQFF.